This T cell receptor beta chain appears in the sequencing data of a study of blood T cell repertoires in COVID-19. Looking at the study overall: Researchers got acute and convalescent COVID-19 samples from the United States, Italy and Spain. T cells, B-cell-depleted T cells, or PBMCs provided the cDNA or gDNA that served as material.

CDR1 and CDR2 from the germline V gene are SGHRS and YFSETQ. The CDR3 is 15 residues long. V was shortened by 0 bases and J by 5 bases, with 12 bases between the two germline ends. Authors' methods: Scientists estimated how many nucleated cells there were by amplifying reference gene primers. Data came from immunoSEQ multiplex PCR; TCRdb stores just in-frame clones and leaves some out. Clone size and V and J calls were adopted from that table, with D and trimming inferred from the DNA. Seen here are about 190,000 clones, roughly 80% observed once, and the top ten hold 13%. V and J are TRBV5-1 and TRBJ2-1, with a tentative D call TRBD2 (6 bases). The specimen sequenced was peripheral blood. The TCR comes from a man between 50 and 59 years old who had recovered from COVID-19. The CDR3 sequence: CASSLVSGVHNEQFF. CDR3 bases: TGCGCCAGCAGCTTGGTGTCGGGAGTTCACAATGAGCAGTTCTTC.